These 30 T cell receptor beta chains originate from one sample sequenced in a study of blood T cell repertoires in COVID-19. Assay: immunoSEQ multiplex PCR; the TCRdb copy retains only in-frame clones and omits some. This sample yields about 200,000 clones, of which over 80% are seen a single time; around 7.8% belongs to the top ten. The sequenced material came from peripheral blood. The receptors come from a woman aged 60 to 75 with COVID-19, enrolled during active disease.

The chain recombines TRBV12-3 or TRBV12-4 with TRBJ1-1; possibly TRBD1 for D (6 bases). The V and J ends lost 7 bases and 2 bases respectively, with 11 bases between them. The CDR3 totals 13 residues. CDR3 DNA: TGTGCCAGCAACCCGGACAGCAACACTGAAGCTTTCTTT. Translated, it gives CASNPDSNTEAFF.

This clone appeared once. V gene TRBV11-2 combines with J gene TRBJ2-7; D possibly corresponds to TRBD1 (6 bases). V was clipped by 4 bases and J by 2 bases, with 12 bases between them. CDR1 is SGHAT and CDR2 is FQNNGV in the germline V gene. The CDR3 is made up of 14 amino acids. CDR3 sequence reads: CASSSPTGPYEQYF. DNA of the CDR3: TGTGCCAGCAGCTCCCCGACAGGCCCCTACGAGCAGTACTTC.

The CDR3 reads CASSLALWQGGYEQYF. The CDR3, as DNA: TGTGCCAGCAGCTTAGCGCTCTGGCAGGGGGGCTACGAGCAGTACTTC. The chain carries TRBV7-9 and TRBJ2-7; D is perhaps TRBD1 (7 bases). The CDR3 is 16 amino acids. CDR1 and CDR2 from the germline V gene are SEHNR and FQNEAQ (reference sequence). Trimming removed 0 bases from V and 3 bases from J, with 15 bases in between.

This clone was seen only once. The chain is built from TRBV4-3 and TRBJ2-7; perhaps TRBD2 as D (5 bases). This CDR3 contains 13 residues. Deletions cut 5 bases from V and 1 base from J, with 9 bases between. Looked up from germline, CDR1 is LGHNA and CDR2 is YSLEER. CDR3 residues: CASSEGRSYEQYF. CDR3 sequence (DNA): TGCGCCAGCAGCGAGGGCCGTTCCTACGAGCAGTACTTC.

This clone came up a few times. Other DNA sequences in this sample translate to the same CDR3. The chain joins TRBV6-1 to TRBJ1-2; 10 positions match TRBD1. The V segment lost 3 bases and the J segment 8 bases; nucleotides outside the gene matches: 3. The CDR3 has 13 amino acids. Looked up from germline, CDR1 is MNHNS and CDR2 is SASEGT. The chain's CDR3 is CASSDRDRGGYTF. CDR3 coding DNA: TGTGCCAGCAGTGACCGGGACAGGGGCGGCTACACCTTC.

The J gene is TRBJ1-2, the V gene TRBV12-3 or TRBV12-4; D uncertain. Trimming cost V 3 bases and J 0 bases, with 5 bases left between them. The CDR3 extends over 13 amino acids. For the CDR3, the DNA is TGTGCCAGCAGTTTGTTAGCTAACTATGGCTACACCTTC. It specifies CASSLLANYGYTF.

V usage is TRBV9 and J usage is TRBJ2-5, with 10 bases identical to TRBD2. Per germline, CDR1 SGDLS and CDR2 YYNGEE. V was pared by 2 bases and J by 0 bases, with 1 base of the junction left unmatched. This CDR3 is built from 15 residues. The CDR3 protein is CASSVSGGYQETQYF. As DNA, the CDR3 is TGTGCCAGCAGCGTTAGCGGGGGGTACCAAGAGACCCAGTACTTC.

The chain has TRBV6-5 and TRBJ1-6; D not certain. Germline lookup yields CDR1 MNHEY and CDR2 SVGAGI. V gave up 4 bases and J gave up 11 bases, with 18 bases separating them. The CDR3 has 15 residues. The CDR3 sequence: CASSSDSGGTPPLHF. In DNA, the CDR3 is TGTGCCAGCAGTTCGGACTCGGGAGGTACTCCACCCCTCCACTTT.

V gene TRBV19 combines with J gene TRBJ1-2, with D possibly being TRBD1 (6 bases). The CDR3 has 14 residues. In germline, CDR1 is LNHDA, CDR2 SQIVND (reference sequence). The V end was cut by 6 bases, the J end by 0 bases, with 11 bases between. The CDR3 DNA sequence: TGTGCCAGTAGGGAGACAGGTACTAACTATGGCTACACCTTC. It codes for CASRETGTNYGYTF.

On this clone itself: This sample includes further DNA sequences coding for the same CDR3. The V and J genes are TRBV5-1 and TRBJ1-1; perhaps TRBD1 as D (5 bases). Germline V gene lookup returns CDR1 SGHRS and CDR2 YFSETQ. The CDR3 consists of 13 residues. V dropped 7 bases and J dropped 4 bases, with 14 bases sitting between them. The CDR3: CASSLRGGTEAFF. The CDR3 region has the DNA TGCGCCAGCTCTCTTCGGGGGGGCACTGAAGCTTTCTTT.

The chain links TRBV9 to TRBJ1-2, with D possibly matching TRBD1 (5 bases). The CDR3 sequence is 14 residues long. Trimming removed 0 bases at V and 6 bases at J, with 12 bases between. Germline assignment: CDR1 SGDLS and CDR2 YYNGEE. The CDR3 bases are TGTGCCAGCAGCGTAGGTCCAGGGAGGGATGGCTACACCTTC. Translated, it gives CASSVGPGRDGYTF.

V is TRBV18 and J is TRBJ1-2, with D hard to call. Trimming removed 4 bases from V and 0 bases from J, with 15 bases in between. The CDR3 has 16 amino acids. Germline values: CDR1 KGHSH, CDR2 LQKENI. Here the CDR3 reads CASSQPSTGSNYGYTF. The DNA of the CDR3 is TGTGCCAGCTCACAACCGTCTACTGGTTCTAACTATGGCTACACCTTC.

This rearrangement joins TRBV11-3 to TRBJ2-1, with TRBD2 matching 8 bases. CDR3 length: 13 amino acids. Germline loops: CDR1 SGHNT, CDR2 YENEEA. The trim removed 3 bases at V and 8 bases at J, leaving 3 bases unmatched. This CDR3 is CASSLGLVHEQFF. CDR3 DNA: TGTGCCAGCAGCTTGGGACTAGTCCATGAGCAGTTCTTC.

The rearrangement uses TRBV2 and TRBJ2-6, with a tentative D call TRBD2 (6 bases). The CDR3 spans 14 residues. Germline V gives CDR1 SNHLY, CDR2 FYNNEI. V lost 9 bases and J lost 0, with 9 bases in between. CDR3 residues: CASSRGSGANVLTF. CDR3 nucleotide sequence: TGTGCCAGTTCGCGGGGCTCTGGGGCCAACGTCCTGACTTTC. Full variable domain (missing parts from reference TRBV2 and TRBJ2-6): EPEVTQTPSHQVTQMGQEVILRCVPISNHLYFYWYRQILGQKVEFLVSFYNNEISEKSEIFDDQFSVERPDGSNFTLKIRSTKLEDSAMYFCASSRGSGANVLTFGAGSRLTVL.

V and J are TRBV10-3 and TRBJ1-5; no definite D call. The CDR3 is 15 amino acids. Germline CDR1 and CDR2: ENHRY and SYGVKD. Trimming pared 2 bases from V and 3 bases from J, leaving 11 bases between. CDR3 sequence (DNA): TGTGCCATCAGTGAGACAGAGTTTACCAATCAGCCCCAGCATTTT. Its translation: CAISETEFTNQPQHF.

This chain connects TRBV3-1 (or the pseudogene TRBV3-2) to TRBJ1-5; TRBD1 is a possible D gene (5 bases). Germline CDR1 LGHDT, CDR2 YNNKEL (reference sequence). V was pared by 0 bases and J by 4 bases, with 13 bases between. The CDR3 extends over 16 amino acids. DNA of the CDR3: TGTGCCAGCAGCCAAGATTTATCAGGGTTTAATCAGCCCCAGCATTTT. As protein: CASSQDLSGFNQPQHF.

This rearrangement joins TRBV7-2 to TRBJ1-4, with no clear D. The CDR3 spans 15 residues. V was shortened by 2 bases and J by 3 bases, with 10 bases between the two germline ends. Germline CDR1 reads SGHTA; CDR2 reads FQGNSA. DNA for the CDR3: TGTGCCAGCAGCTTAATTGTTGCGGCTAATGAAAAACTGTTTTTT. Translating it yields CASSLIVAANEKLFF.

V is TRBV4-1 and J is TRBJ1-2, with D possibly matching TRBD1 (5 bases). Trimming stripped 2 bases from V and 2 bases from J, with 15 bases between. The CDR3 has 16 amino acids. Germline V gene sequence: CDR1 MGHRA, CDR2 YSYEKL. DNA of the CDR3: TGCGCCAGCAGCCAACGGGAGGCGGGACCAAACTATGGCTACACCTTC. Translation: CASSQREAGPNYGYTF.

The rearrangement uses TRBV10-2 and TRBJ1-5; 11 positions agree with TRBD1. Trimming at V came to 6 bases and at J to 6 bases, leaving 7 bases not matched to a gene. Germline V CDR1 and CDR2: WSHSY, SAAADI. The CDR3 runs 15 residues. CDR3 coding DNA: TGCGCCAGCAGCCTAGGACAGGGGGCCACTCAGCCCCAGCATTTT. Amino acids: CASSLGQGATQPQHF.

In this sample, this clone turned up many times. For the CDR3, the DNA is TGTGCCAGCAGTTTGGTAGGGAGCGAGCAGTACTTC. This translates into CASSLVGSEQYF. The J gene is TRBJ2-7, the V gene TRBV12-3 or TRBV12-4; tentatively, D is TRBD2 (5 bases). The V end was cut by 3 bases, the J end by 6 bases, with 9 bases between. The CDR3 runs to 12 residues.

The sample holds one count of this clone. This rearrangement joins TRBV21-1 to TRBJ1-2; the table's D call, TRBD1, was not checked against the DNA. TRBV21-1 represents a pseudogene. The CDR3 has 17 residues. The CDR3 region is CASSNLATGHPNYGYTF. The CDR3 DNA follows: TGTGCCAGCAGCAATCTTGCGACAGGTCATCCTAACTATGGCTACACCTTC.

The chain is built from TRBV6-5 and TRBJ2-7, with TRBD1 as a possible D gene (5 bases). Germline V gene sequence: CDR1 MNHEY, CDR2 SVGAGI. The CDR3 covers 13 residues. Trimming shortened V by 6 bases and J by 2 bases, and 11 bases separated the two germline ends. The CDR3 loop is CASRPGLPYEQYF. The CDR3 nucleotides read TGTGCCAGCAGGCCAGGGTTGCCCTACGAGCAGTACTTC.

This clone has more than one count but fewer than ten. The DNA of the CDR3 is TGTGCCAGCAGTTTTCACAGGGACCTTAGGTCCTACAATGAGCAGTTCTTC. The encoded protein is CASSFHRDLRSYNEQFF. J is TRBJ2-1 and V is TRBV27, with a weak D call TRBD1 (6 bases). Germline lookup yields CDR1 MNHEY and CDR2 SMNVEV (reference sequence). The V gene lost 3 bases and the J gene lost 1 base, with 16 bases spanning the gap. CDR3 length equals 17 residues.

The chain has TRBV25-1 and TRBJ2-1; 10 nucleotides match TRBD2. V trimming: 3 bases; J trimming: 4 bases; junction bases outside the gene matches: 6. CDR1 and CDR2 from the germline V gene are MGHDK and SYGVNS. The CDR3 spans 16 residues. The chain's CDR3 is CASSDSSGRGYNEQFF. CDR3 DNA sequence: TGTGCCAGCAGTGATTCTAGCGGGAGAGGGTACAATGAGCAGTTCTTC.

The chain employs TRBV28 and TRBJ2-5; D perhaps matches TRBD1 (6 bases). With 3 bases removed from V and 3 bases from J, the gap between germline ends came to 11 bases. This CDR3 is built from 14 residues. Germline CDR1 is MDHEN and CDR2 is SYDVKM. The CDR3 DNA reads TGTGCCAGCAGTTTCGAAGCAGGGGAAGAGACCCAGTACTTC. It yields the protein CASSFEAGEETQYF.

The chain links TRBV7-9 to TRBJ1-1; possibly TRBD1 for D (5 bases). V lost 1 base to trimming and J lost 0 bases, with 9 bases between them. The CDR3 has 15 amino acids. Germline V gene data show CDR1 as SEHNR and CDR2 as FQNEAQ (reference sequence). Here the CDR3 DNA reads TGTGCCAGCAGCTTAGGCCGACAGTTGAACACTGAAGCTTTCTTT. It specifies CASSLGRQLNTEAFF.

Here the CDR3 reads CASSNTAGPQHF. As DNA, the CDR3 is TGTGCCAGCAGTAACACCGCTGGGCCCCAGCATTTT. The chain couples TRBV6-5 to TRBJ1-5; D is ambiguous. Per the germline V gene, CDR1 is MNHEY and CDR2 is SVGAGI. The V and J ends lost 5 bases and 9 bases respectively, with 11 bases between them. This CDR3 contains 12 residues.

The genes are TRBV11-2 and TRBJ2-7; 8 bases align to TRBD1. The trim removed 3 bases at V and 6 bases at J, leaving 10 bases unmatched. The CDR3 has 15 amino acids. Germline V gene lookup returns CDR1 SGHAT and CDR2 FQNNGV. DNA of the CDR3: TGTGCCAGCAGCTTGGAAACAGGGGGTCCTTCCGAGCAGTACGTC. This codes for CASSLETGGPSEQYV.

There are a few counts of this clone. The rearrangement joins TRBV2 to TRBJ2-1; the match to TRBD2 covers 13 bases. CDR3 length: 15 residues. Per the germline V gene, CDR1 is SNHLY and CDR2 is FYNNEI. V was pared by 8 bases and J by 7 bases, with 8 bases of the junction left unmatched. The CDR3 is CASQFRLAGGNEQFF. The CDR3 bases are TGTGCCAGCCAGTTTAGACTAGCGGGGGGTAATGAGCAGTTCTTC. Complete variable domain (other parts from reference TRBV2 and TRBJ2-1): EPEVTQTPSHQVTQMGQEVILRCVPISNHLYFYWYRQILGQKVEFLVSFYNNEISEKSEIFDDQFSVERPDGSNFTLKIRSTKLEDSAMYFCASQFRLAGGNEQFFGPGTRLTVL.

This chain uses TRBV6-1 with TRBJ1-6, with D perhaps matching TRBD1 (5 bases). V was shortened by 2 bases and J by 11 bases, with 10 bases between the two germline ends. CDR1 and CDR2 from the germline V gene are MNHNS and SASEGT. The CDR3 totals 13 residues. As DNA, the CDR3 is TGTGCCAGCAGTGAATCGGGGGTTCCACCCCTCCACTTT. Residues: CASSESGVPPLHF.